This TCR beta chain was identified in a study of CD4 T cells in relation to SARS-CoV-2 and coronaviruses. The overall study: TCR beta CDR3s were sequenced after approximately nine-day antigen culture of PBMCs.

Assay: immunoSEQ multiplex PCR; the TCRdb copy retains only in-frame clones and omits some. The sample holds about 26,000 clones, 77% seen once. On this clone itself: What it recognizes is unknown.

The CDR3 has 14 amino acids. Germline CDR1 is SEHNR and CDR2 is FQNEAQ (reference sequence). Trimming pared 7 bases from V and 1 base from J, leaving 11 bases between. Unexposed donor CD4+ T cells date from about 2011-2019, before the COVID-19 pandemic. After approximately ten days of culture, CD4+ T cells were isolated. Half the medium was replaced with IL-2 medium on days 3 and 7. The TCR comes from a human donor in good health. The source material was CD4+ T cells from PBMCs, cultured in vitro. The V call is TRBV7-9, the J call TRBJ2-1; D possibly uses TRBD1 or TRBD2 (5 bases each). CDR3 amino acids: CASTGLSSYNEQFF. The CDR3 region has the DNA TGTGCCAGCACGGGGCTGTCATCCTACAATGAGCAGTTCTTC.